This T cell receptor beta chain was identified during a study of CD8 T cells in Susac syndrome (dated by TCRdb to between 2018 and 2020). Looking at the study overall: Of the Susac syndrome patients who were sequenced, about six had clinically active disease and roughly 8 were in clinical remission. The study used repertoire sequencing to test whether antigen drove CD8+ T cell activation and differentiation in Susac syndrome. At blood withdrawal, Susac syndrome patients were either therapy-naive, taking corticosteroids (in some cases with IVIg as well), or taking IVIg alone. Clonality of the CD8+ T cell repertoire was compared between about a dozen healthy donors, roughly 14 Susac syndrome patients and some 15 multiple sclerosis patients.

RNA was extracted using the RNeasy kit, and roughly 0.45 to 1 microgram was reverse transcribed with random hexamers. TCR beta CDR3 regions were amplified with the immunoSEQ multiplex PCR assay covering 54 Vbeta and 13 Jbeta segments. PCR amplification bias was corrected by using a synthetic template baseline for primer optimization and computational correction. As for the authors' bioinformatics: Reads were assigned to V, D and J genes according to IMGT and analyzed in immunoSEQ Analyzer, with only productive sequences retained. To calculate clonality, Shannon entropy was normalized by log2 of the number of productive unique sequences and then subtracted from one. For each patient and control, public and private clones were evaluated within the 100 most prevalent clones. A clone was defined as Susac-specific if it was absent from the healthy and MS cohorts, from some 1,100 published viral clones and from other ImmuneACCESS disease sequences. TCRdb trimmed public reads at Q25 via fastp, called clones via MiXCR and kept in-frame beta chains. For every CDR3 protein sequence, its rows merge into one entry that carries the most common genes and DNA. These V and J calls originate from TCRdb's pipeline instead of the authors' own analysis. Recorded for this sample are about 100,000 distinct CDR3 sequences; roughly 96% of them occurred a single time. The ten largest clones take up 0.25% to 0.35% of the sample.

Peripheral blood CD8+ and CD4+ T cells from healthy donors, Susac syndrome patients and multiple sclerosis patients were profiled by high-throughput TCR beta sequencing. Recently defined diagnostic criteria for definite or probable disease were met by the Susac syndrome patients. CD8+ TEMRA cells were enriched by FACS, while bulk CD8+ and CD4+ T cells were purified by magnetic negative isolation. Blood was collected in EDTA tubes and processed within 24 hours, with PBMCs isolated through density gradient centrifugation. PBMCs intended for TCR sequencing were cryopreserved in liquid nitrogen and thawed later in a water bath at 37 degrees C. The sorted or isolated CD4+, CD8+ and CD8+ TEMRA cells had a purity of 90% or higher. What the authors observed across the whole study: CD8+ repertoires in Susac syndrome showed clonal expansion, which was highest in CD8+ TEMRA cells and was greater in clinically active patients than in remitting patients. The TCR sequencing and HLA analysis was acknowledged to have included a relatively small number of individuals. Around 15 Susac-specific public clones were identified in the total CD8+ repertoire, and a few Susac-specific public clones were identified in the CD8+ TEMRA repertoire.

This clonotype was detected only once. The antigen this receptor binds is unknown. Per-base quality was not reported, and no clone a single base away is much larger than it. One read provides weak support. V lost 3 bases and J lost 3 bases; the stretch between them is 9 bases long. Its CDR3 holds 13 amino acids, cysteine through phenylalanine. This entry keeps only the CDR3 DNA: 39 bases, framed from base 1. Via the germline V gene, CDR1 is SGHRS and CDR2 YFSETQ. Material: CD8+ T cells from PBMCs. This sequence originates from a human donor with Susac syndrome. The rearrangement joined TRBV5-1 to TRBJ2-5; the D gene identity is not certain. The CDR3 region has the sequence CASSWRREETQYF. The bases read TGCGCCAGCAGCTGGAGACGAGAAGAGACCCAGTACTTC. Here the CDR3 is joined to the reference TRBV5-1 and TRBJ2-5 genes, and the full variable domain is: KAGVTQTPRYLIKTRGQQVTLSCSPISGHRSVSWYQQTPGQGLQFLFEYFSETQRNKGNFPGRFSGRQFSNSRSEMNVSTLELGDSALYLCASSWRREETQYFGPGTRLLVL.